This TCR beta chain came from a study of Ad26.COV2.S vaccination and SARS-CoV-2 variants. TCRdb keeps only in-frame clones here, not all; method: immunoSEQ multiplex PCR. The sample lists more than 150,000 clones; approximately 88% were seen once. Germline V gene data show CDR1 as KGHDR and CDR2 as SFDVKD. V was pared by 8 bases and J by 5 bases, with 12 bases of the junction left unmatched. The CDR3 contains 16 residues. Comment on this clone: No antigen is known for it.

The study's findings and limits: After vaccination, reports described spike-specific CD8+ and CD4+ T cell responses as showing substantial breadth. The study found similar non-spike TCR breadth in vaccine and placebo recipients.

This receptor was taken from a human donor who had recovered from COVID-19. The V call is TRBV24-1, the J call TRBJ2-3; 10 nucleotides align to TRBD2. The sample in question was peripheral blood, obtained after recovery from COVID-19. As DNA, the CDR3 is TGTGCCACCACTAGGATGGGGCTAGCGGGAGTAGATACGCAGTATTTT. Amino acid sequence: CATTRMGLAGVDTQYF.